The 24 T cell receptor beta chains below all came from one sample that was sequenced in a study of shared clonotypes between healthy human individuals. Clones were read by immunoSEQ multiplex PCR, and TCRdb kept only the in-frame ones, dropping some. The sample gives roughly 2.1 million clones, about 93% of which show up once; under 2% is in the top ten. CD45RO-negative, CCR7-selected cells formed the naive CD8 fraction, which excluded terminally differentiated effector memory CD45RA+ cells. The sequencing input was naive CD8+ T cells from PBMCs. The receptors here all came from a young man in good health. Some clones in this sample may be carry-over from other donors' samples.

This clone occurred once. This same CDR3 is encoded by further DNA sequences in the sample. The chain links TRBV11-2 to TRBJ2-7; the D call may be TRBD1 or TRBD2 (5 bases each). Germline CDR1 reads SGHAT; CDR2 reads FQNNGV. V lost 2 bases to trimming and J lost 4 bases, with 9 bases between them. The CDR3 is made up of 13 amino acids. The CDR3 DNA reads TGTGCCAGCAGCTTAACCGGGGCGTACGAGCAGTACTTC. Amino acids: CASSLTGAYEQYF. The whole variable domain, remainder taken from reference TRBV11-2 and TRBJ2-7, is EAGVAQSPRYKIIEKRQSVAFWCNPISGHATLYWYQQILGQGPKLLIQFQNNGVVDDSQLPKDRFSAERLKGVDSTLKIQPAKLEDSAVYLCASSLTGAYEQYFGPGTRLTVT.

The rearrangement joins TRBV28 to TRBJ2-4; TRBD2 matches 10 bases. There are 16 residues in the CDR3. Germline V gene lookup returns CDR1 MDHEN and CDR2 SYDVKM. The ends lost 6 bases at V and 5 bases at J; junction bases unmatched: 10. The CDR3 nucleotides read TGTGCCAGCAGCAGCACTAGCGGGAATGAGGAAAACATTCAGTACTTC. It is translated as CASSSTSGNEENIQYF.

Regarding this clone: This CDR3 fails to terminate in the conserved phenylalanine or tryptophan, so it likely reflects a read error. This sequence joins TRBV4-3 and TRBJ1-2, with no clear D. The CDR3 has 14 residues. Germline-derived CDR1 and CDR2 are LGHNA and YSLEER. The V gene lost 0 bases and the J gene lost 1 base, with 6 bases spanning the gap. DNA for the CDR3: TGCGCCAGCAGCCAAGAGCCGAGTAACTATGGCTACACCCTC. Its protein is CASSQEPSNYGYTL.

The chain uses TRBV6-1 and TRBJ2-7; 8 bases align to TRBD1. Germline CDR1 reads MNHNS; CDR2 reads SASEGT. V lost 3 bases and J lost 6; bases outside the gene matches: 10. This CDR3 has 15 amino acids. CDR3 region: CASSEGWDRPLEQYF. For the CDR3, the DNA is TGTGCCAGCAGTGAGGGTTGGGACAGGCCCCTCGAGCAGTACTTC.

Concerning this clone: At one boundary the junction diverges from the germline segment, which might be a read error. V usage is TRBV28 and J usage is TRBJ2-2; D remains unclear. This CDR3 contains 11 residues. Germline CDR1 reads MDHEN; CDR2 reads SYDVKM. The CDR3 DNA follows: TGTGCCAGCGGTTTCCCCGGGGAGCTGTTTTTT. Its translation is CASGFPGELFF.

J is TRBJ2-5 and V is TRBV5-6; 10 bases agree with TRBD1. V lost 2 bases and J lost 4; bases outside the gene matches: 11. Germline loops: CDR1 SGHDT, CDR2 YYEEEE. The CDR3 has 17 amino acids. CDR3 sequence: CASSFLSGTGVLETQYF. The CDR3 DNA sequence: TGTGCCAGCAGCTTTCTGTCCGGGACAGGGGTTTTAGAGACCCAGTACTTC.

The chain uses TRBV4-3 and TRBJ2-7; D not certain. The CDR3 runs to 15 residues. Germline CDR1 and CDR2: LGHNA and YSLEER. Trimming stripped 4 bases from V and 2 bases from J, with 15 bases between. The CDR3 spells CASSPRYTQAYEQYF. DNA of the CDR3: TGCGCCAGCAGCCCTAGGTACACCCAAGCCTACGAGCAGTACTTC.

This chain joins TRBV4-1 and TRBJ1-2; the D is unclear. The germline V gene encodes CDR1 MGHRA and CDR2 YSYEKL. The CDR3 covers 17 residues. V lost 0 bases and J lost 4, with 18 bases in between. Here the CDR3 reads CASSQDERAAGFYGYTF. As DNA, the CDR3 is TGCGCCAGCAGCCAAGATGAGAGAGCGGCCGGATTCTATGGCTACACCTTC.

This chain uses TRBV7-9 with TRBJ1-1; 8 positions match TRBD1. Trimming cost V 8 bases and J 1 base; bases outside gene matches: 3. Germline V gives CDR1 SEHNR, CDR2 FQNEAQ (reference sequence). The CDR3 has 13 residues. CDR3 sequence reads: CASGGQGNTEAFF. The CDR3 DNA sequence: TGTGCCAGCGGTGGACAGGGGAACACTGAAGCTTTCTTT. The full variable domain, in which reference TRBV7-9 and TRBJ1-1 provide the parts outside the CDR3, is DTGVSQNPRHKITKRGQNVTFRCDPISEHNRLYWYRQTLGQGPEFLTYFQNEAQLEKSRLLSDRFSAERPKGSFSTLEIQRTEQGDSAMYLCASGGQGNTEAFFGQGTRLTVV.

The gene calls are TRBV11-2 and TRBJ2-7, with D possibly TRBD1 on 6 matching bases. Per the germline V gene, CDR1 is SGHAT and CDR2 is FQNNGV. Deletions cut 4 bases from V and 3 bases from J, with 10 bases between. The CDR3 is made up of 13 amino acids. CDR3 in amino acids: CASSSSQGYEQYF. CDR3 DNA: TGTGCCAGCAGCTCTTCACAGGGCTACGAGCAGTACTTC.

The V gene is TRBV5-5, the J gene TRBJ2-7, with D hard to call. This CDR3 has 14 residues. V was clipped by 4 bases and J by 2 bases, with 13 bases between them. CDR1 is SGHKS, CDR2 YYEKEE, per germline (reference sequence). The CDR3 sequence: CASSQRHGPYEQYF. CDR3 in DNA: TGTGCCAGCAGCCAAAGGCACGGCCCCTACGAGCAGTACTTC.

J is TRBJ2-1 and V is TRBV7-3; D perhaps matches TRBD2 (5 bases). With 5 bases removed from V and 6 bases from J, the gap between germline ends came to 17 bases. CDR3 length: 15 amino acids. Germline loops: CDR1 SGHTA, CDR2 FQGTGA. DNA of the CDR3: TGTGCCAGCAGCCTCGGACTGGGGTCGGCCAATGAGCAGTTCTTC. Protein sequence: CASSLGLGSANEQFF.

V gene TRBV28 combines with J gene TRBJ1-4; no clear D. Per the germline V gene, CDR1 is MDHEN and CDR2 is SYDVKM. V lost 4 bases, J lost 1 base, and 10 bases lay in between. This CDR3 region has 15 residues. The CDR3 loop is CASSWVRGTNEKLFF. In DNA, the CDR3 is TGTGCCAGCAGTTGGGTGAGAGGAACTAATGAAAAACTGTTTTTT.

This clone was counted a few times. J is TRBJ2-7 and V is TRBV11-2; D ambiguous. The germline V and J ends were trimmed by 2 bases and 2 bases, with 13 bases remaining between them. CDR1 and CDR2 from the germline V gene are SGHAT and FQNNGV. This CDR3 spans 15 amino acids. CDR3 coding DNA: TGTGCCAGCAGCTTATCTGGTGGAAATACCTACGAGCAGTACTTC. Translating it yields CASSLSGGNTYEQYF. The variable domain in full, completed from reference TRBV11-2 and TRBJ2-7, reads EAGVAQSPRYKIIEKRQSVAFWCNPISGHATLYWYQQILGQGPKLLIQFQNNGVVDDSQLPKDRFSAERLKGVDSTLKIQPAKLEDSAVYLCASSLSGGNTYEQYFGPGTRLTVT.

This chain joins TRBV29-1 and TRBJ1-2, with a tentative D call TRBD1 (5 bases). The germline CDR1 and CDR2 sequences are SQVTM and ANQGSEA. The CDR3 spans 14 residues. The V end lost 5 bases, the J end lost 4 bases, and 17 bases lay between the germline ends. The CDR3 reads CSVPTAIPPYGYTF. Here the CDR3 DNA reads TGCAGCGTTCCGACAGCGATTCCACCCTATGGCTACACCTTC.

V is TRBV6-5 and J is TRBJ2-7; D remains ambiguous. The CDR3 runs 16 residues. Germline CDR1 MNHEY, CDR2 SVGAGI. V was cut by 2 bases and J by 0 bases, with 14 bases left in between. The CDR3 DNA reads TGTGCCAGCAGTTACGGTCGGGCCGTTTACTCCTACGAGCAGTACTTC. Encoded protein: CASSYGRAVYSYEQYF.

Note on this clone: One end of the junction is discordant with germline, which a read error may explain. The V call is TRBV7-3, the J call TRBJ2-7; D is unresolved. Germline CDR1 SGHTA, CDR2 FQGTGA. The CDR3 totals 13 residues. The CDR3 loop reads CASSSPSSYGQYF. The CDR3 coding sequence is TGTGCCAGCAGCTCCCCCTCCTCCTACGGGCAGTACTTC.

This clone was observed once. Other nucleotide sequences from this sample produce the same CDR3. CDR3 sequence: CASSSGLAGGYEQYF. The CDR3 region has the DNA TGTGCCAGCAGCTCAGGACTAGCGGGAGGGTACGAGCAGTACTTC. The J gene is TRBJ2-7, the V gene TRBV5-4, with 15 bases fitting TRBD2. J gave up 4 bases and V 3 bases, and 2 bases lay outside the gene matches. This CDR3 comprises 15 residues. Germline CDR1 reads SGHNT; CDR2 reads YYREEE (reference sequence).

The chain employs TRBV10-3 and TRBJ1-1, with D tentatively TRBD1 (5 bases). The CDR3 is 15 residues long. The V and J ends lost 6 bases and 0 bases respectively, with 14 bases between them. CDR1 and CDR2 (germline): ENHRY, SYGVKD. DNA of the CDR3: TGTGCCATCAGGACCGGACAAGAGATGAACACTGAAGCTTTCTTT. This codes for CAIRTGQEMNTEAFF.

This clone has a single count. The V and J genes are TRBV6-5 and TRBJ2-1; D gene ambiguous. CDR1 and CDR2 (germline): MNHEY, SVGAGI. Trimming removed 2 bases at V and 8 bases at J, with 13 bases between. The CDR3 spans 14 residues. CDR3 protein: CASSYDPNLDEQFF. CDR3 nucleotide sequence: TGTGCCAGCAGTTACGACCCTAACCTGGATGAGCAGTTCTTC.

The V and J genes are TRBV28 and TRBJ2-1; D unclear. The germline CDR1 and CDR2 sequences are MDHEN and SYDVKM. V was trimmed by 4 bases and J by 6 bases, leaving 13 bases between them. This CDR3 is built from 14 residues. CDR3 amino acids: CASSWVDSSNEQFF. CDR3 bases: TGTGCCAGCAGTTGGGTAGATAGCAGCAATGAGCAGTTCTTC.

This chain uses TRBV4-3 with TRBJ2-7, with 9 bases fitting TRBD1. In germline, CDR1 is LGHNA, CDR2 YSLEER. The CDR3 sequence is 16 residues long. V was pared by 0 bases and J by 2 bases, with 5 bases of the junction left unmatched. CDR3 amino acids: CASSQDWGTGPYEQYF. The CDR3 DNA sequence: TGCGCCAGCAGCCAAGACTGGGGGACAGGGCCCTACGAGCAGTACTTC.

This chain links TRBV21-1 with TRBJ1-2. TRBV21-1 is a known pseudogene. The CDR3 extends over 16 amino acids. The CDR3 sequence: CASSKGGLPLDYGYTF. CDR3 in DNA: TGTGCCAGCAGCAAAGGAGGCCTGCCTCTCGACTATGGCTACACCTTC.

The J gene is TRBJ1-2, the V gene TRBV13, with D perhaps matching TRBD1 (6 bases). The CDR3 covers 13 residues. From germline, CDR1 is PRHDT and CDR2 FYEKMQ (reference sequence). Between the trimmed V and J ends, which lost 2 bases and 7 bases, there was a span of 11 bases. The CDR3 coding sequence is TGTGCCAGCAGCTTACAACAGGGACCTGGCTACACCTTC. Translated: CASSLQQGPGYTF.